This T cell receptor (beta chain) appears in the sequencing data of a study of control samples from healthy donors and cancer patients. Clones were read by immunoSEQ multiplex PCR, and TCRdb kept only the in-frame ones, dropping some. Altogether about 170,000 clones are present, just over 85% being singletons, with the ten largest covering 4% to 6%. Germline V lookup: CDR1 LGHNA, CDR2 YNFKEQ. The ends lost 2 bases at V and 2 bases at J; junction bases unmatched: 4. The CDR3 runs 15 residues. Sequences were obtained from blood. The sequence derives from a woman in her twenties or thirties in good health. The chain recombines TRBV4-2 with TRBJ2-3, with TRBD2 matching over 7 bases. Here the CDR3 reads CASSQSGGVTDTQYF. DNA for the CDR3: TGTGCCAGCAGCCAAAGTGGGGGGGTCACAGATACGCAGTATTTT.